Following are 27 T cell receptor beta chains from one sample sequenced in a study of T cells in localized non-small cell lung cancer. Repertoires were generated with immunoSEQ multiplex PCR, while TCRdb's copy carries only in-frame clones and drops some. Counted here are fewer than 2,000 clones, just over 35% occurring once; the ten biggest clones make up more than 10%. The starting material was lung tumor tissue, obtained before any cancer treatment. These receptors were collected from a male donor aged 60 or over with stage II lung adenocarcinoma.

The chain couples TRBV19 to TRBJ2-1; perhaps TRBD2 as D (7 bases). Germline assignment: CDR1 LNHDA and CDR2 SQIVND (reference sequence). CDR3 length: 15 amino acids. The V gene lost 6 bases and the J gene lost 7 bases, with 19 bases spanning the gap. The CDR3 protein is CASRVKGGVSNEQFF. CDR3 coding DNA: TGTGCCAGTAGAGTTAAGGGGGGGGTTTCGAATGAGCAGTTCTTC.

The chain joins TRBV29-1 to TRBJ2-1; tentatively, D is TRBD2 (5 bases). V was clipped by 3 bases and J by 3 bases, with 15 bases between them. Germline values: CDR1 SQVTM, CDR2 ANQGSEA. The CDR3 covers 15 residues. This CDR3 reads CSVDRDHGNYNEQFF. CDR3 nucleotides: TGCAGCGTTGATCGGGATCACGGCAACTACAATGAGCAGTTCTTC.

In this sample, this clone turned up a few times. The CDR3 region is CAWSSSTHRQTDEAFF. CDR3 coding DNA: TGTGCCTGGAGTTCGTCTACGCACCGACAGACAGATGAAGCTTTCTTT. The chain is built from TRBV30 and TRBJ1-1, with D maybe TRBD1 (5 bases). Per the germline V gene, CDR1 is GTSNPN and CDR2 is SVGIG (reference sequence). The CDR3 is 16 residues long. V shed 2 bases and J shed 7 bases, with 23 bases lying between them.

This clone was counted only a few times. The chain combines TRBV19 with TRBJ1-5; D not resolved. The CDR3 totals 14 residues. The germline gives CDR1 LNHDA, CDR2 SQIVND (reference sequence). V shed 6 bases and J shed 3 bases, with 12 bases lying between them. CDR3 in amino acids: CASSRNGNNQPQHF. The CDR3, as DNA: TGTGCCAGTAGCAGGAACGGTAACAATCAGCCCCAGCATTTT.

The J gene is TRBJ2-1, the V gene TRBV11-3; 9 bases are a match to TRBD1. This CDR3 is 16 amino acids long. From germline, CDR1 is SGHNT and CDR2 YENEEA. V lost 5 bases to trimming and J lost 0 bases; unmatched junction nucleotides: 5. This CDR3 is CASSLRGQGSYNEQFF. The CDR3 DNA is TGTGCCAGCAGCCTGAGGGGACAGGGCTCCTACAATGAGCAGTTCTTC.

The gene calls are TRBV6-8 and TRBJ2-1; D may be TRBD1 or TRBD2 (5 bases each). The germline CDR1 and CDR2 sequences are MNHGY and SAAAGT. This CDR3 has 14 amino acids. V lost 2 bases, J lost 2 bases, and 7 bases lay in between. CDR3 in amino acids: CASSYRDPYNEQFF. The CDR3 region has the DNA TGTGCCAGCAGTTACAGGGACCCCTACAATGAGCAGTTCTTC.

This chain joins TRBV30 and TRBJ1-1; D uncertain. Germline loops: CDR1 GTSNPN, CDR2 SVGIG (reference sequence). The CDR3 spans 13 residues. The ends were cut back, 5 bases at V and 3 bases at J, with 13 bases in the middle. CDR3 region: CAWGLQRHTEAFF. The CDR3 region has the DNA TGTGCCTGGGGACTTCAACGCCACACTGAAGCTTTCTTT.

The chain is built from TRBV15 and TRBJ2-3, with D maybe TRBD2 (6 bases). V was cut by 0 bases and J by 3 bases, with 16 bases left in between. CDR3 length equals 17 residues. Per the germline V gene, CDR1 is LNHNV and CDR2 is YYDKDF (reference sequence). The CDR3 DNA follows: TGTGCCACCAGCAGAGAAGGGCGGGAAGTGGGGACAGATACGCAGTATTTT. Amino acid sequence: CATSREGREVGTDTQYF.

The V gene is TRBV19, the J gene TRBJ1-2; D is ambiguous. This CDR3 spans 12 amino acids. V lost 9 bases and J 7 bases, leaving 15 bases between the germline ends. Germline V lookup: CDR1 LNHDA, CDR2 SQIVND (reference sequence). CDR3 sequence reads: CASEVGAGGYTF. CDR3 bases: TGTGCCAGCGAGGTGGGAGCCGGTGGCTACACCTTC.

V usage is TRBV19 and J usage is TRBJ1-2, with 8 bases fitting TRBD1. V lost 11 bases to trimming and J lost 3 bases; unmatched junction nucleotides: 11. The CDR3 extends over 14 amino acids. In germline, CDR1 is LNHDA, CDR2 SQIVND (reference sequence). CDR3 sequence: CAVGQGTWYYGYTF. The CDR3 DNA reads TGTGCCGTTGGACAGGGTACATGGTACTATGGCTACACCTTC.

The rearrangement uses TRBV29-1 and TRBJ2-5; no reliable D call. V dropped 3 bases and J dropped 6 bases, with 11 bases sitting between them. Germline lookup yields CDR1 SQVTM and CDR2 ANQGSEA. There are 12 residues in the CDR3. CDR3 in DNA: TGCAGCGTTGATCCAGTCCCGCAGACCCAGTACTTC. As protein: CSVDPVPQTQYF. The variable domain in full, completed from reference TRBV29-1 and TRBJ2-5, reads SAVISQKPSRDICQRGTSLTIQCQVDSQVTMMFWYRQQPGQSLTLIATANQGSEATYESGFVIDKFPISRPNLTFSTLTVSNMSPEDSSIYLCSVDPVPQTQYFGPGTRLLVL.

The table lists this clone with a few counts. The chain employs TRBV12-5 and TRBJ1-2, with TRBD1 as a possible D gene (6 bases). The CDR3 is 16 residues long. V was trimmed by 5 bases and J by 4 bases, leaving 20 bases between them. CDR1 is LGHNT and CDR2 is FRNRAP in the germline V gene. CDR3 sequence reads: CASGPPGDINPYGYTF. CDR3 DNA: TGTGCTAGTGGTCCCCCAGGGGACATTAACCCCTATGGCTACACCTTC.

The chain has TRBV18 and TRBJ2-7; TRBD1 matches 9 bases. Germline assignment: CDR1 KGHSH and CDR2 LQKENI. The CDR3 extends over 16 amino acids. After removal of 5 bases from V and 3 bases from J, the junction contained 11 bases not matched to a gene. The CDR3 reads CASSSDGDRVLYEQYF. The CDR3 coding sequence is TGTGCCAGCTCATCCGATGGGGACAGGGTTCTCTACGAGCAGTACTTC.

J is TRBJ2-5 and V is TRBV15; TRBD2 might be the D (5 bases). Looked up from germline, CDR1 is LNHNV and CDR2 is YYDKDF (reference sequence). The germline V and J ends were trimmed by 5 bases and 0 bases, with 13 bases remaining between them. The CDR3 is 15 amino acids. DNA of the CDR3: TGTGCCACCAGCTTCGGTCGCGGGTACCAAGAGACCCAGTACTTC. Translation: CATSFGRGYQETQYF.

The CDR3 spells CASSITALGAEAFF. DNA for the CDR3: TGTGCCAGTAGTATCACAGCCTTAGGGGCTGAAGCTTTCTTT. This rearrangement joins TRBV19 to TRBJ1-1; D perhaps matches TRBD1 (5 bases). The CDR3 length is 14 residues. V was trimmed by 3 bases and J by 6 bases, leaving 14 bases between them. Germline CDR1 reads LNHDA; CDR2 reads SQIVND (reference sequence). The complete variable domain, with remaining parts taken from reference TRBV19 and TRBJ1-1, reads DGGITQSPKYLFRKEGQNVTLSCEQNLNHDAMYWYRQDPGQGLRLIYYSQIVNDFQKGDIAEGYSVSREKKESFPLTVTSAQKNPTAFYLCASSITALGAEAFFGQGTRLTVV.

Only a few counts were recorded for this clone. At one end, the junction sequence differs from germline, possibly due to a read error. The chain recombines TRBV11-3 with TRBJ1-1, with D maybe TRBD1 (6 bases). Germline-derived CDR1 and CDR2 are SGHNT and YENEEA. This CDR3 region has 17 residues. The CDR3 region is CASSSTPGRGMNTEVFF. For the CDR3, the DNA is TGTGCCAGCAGCTCAACCCCAGGGAGGGGGATGAACACTGAAGTTTTCTTT.

The chain couples TRBV23-1 to TRBJ1-5; no reliable D call. TRBV23-1 is placed among ORFs of uncertain function. This CDR3 has 13 amino acids. The germline V and J ends were trimmed by 10 bases and 1 base, with 11 bases remaining between them. The CDR3 here is CATSRLSNQPQHF. CDR3 sequence (DNA): TGCGCCACAAGCAGGCTGAGCAATCAGCCCCAGCATTTT.

This clone came up a few times. V usage is TRBV11-3 and J usage is TRBJ2-5; the D gene is possibly TRBD2 (5 bases). This CDR3 contains 14 residues. The germline V and J ends were trimmed by 5 bases and 4 bases, with 14 bases remaining between them. CDR1 SGHNT and CDR2 YENEEA come from the germline V gene. CDR3: CASSERTVSETQYF. CDR3 DNA sequence: TGTGCCAGCAGCGAGCGGACGGTCTCAGAGACCCAGTACTTC.

The rearrangement joins TRBV15 to TRBJ1-3; TRBD1 is a possible D gene (5 bases). Germline assignment: CDR1 LNHNV and CDR2 YYDKDF (reference sequence). The CDR3 has 16 amino acids. Deletions cut 1 base from V and 0 bases from J, with 10 bases between. CDR3: CATSRGDESSGNTIYF. Here the CDR3 DNA reads TGTGCCACCAGCAGAGGGGACGAAAGCTCTGGAAACACCATATATTTT.

This clone was seen a few times. The rearrangement links TRBV9 to TRBJ2-7; possible D gene TRBD1, 6 bases. Germline V lookup: CDR1 SGDLS, CDR2 YYNGEE. V was clipped by 5 bases and J by 2 bases, with 14 bases between them. This CDR3 spans 14 amino acids. CDR3 coding DNA: TGTGCCAGCAGTGGAGTACAGGGCACCTACGAGCAGTACTTC. Residues: CASSGVQGTYEQYF.

V is TRBV11-3 and J is TRBJ2-3; D perhaps matches TRBD2 (6 bases). From germline, CDR1 is SGHNT and CDR2 YENEEA. The CDR3 extends over 15 amino acids. V lost 5 bases to trimming and J lost 5 bases, with 17 bases between them. Here the CDR3 DNA reads TGTGCCAGCAGCAATTCAAGGGAGGCCGGAGATACGCAGTATTTT. Amino acid sequence: CASSNSREAGDTQYF. Together with reference TRBV11-3 and TRBJ2-3, the CDR3 gives the full variable domain: EAGVVQSPRYKIIEKKQPVAFWCNPISGHNTLYWYLQNLGQGPELLIRYENEEAVDDSQLPKDRFSAERLKGVDSTLKIQPAELGDSAVYLCASSNSREAGDTQYFGPGTRLTVL.

This clone has just one count. The chain links TRBV29-1 to TRBJ2-1; 7 bases agree with TRBD2. This CDR3 has 13 residues. The ends lost 7 bases at V and 3 bases at J; junction bases unmatched: 6. The germline gives CDR1 SQVTM, CDR2 ANQGSEA. The CDR3 DNA reads as TGCAGCGGTGGTAGCGGGCTCTACAATGAGCAGTTCTTC. Its translation: CSGGSGLYNEQFF.

By proportion, this clone is medium-sized (0.01 to 0.1%). The chain uses TRBV6-8 and TRBJ2-2, with a tentative D call TRBD2 (6 bases). Trimming cost V 5 bases and J 6 bases, with 16 bases left between them. Germline V gene data show CDR1 as MNHGY and CDR2 as SAAAGT. The CDR3 contains 15 residues. DNA of the CDR3: TGTGCCAGCAGTGCTTACTTACTAGCTCCCGGGGAGCTGTTTTTT. This gives the protein CASSAYLLAPGELFF.

The V and J genes are TRBV11-3 and TRBJ2-1; 7 bases align to TRBD2. Germline-derived CDR1 and CDR2 are SGHNT and YENEEA. This CDR3 region has 15 residues. The junction had 10 bases not matched to a gene; V was cut back by 6 bases and J by 5 bases. CDR3 residues: CASRLRAGADNEQFF. The CDR3, as DNA: TGTGCCAGCAGACTCCGGGCGGGAGCAGACAATGAGCAGTTCTTC.

This clone has a handful of counts. This chain connects TRBV19 to TRBJ2-3; D ambiguous. The CDR3 is 15 amino acids. V shed 9 bases and J shed 0 bases, with 16 bases lying between them. Per the germline V gene, CDR1 is LNHDA and CDR2 is SQIVND (reference sequence). The DNA for the CDR3 is TGTGCCAGCCGCCATATATCACCTAGCACAGATACGCAGTATTTT. Protein: CASRHISPSTDTQYF.

This clone was seen a few times. This chain uses TRBV11-3 with TRBJ2-7, with 16 bases that match TRBD2. The CDR3 runs to 18 residues. CDR1 and CDR2 from the germline V gene are SGHNT and YENEEA. The ends lost 5 bases at V and 0 bases at J; junction bases unmatched: 7. As DNA, the CDR3 is TGTGCCAGCAGCGCGGGACTAGCGGGAGGGTCGGGCTCCTACGAGCAGTACTTC. Amino acid sequence: CASSAGLAGGSGSYEQYF.

A few counts support this clone. The chain recombines TRBV5-1 with TRBJ1-2; TRBD1 matches 7 bases. Trimming at V came to 5 bases and at J to 4 bases, leaving 11 bases not matched to a gene. Germline-derived CDR1 and CDR2 are SGHRS and YFSETQ. The CDR3 totals 15 residues. This CDR3 reads CASRREGGVIYGYTF. The CDR3 DNA reads TGCGCCAGCAGGAGGGAAGGGGGCGTGATCTATGGCTACACCTTC.